One sample yielded the 5 T cell receptor beta chains listed below, sequenced in a study of shared clonotypes between healthy human individuals (dated by TCRdb to about 2020). The library was prepared using the immunoSEQ multiplex PCR assay. TCRdb took over this immuneACCESS table, retaining in-frame rearrangements with V and J assigned. Such tables are incomplete; in checked studies, under half of the missing clones stem from an unresolved V gene, and the remainder is unexplained. This sample gives 2 million to 2.5 million clones in total; about 95% of them show up just once. Together, the top ten hold about 1.1% of the sample. For the CD8 naive samples, CD45RO-negative cells were positively selected for CCR7, yielding a CD45RA+CCR7+ population from which TemRA cells were excluded. The sequencing input was naive CD8+ T cells sorted from blood. What the cell subset or site label conveys for this sample: CD45RA+CCR7+. All receptors derive from a young man in good health.

The genes are TRBV28 and TRBJ2-3; TRBD1 agrees at 7 bases. The length of the CDR3 is 14 residues. The J segment lost 3 bases and the V segment lost 7 bases, leaving 7 bases of the junction unmatched. Germline values: CDR1 MDHEN, CDR2 SYDVKM. The CDR3 nucleotides read TGTGCCAGCATAGCACAGGGGAGAACAGATACGCAGTATTTT. Its protein product is CASIAQGRTDTQYF. Based on the CDR3 plus reference TRBV28 and TRBJ2-3, the full variable domain is DVKVTQSSRYLVKRTGEKVFLECVQDMDHENMFWYRQDPGLGLRLIYFSYDVKMKEKGDIPEGYSVSREKKERFSLILESASTNQTSMYLCASIAQGRTDTQYFGPGTRLTVL.

The chain joins TRBV5-1 to TRBJ2-7; D might be TRBD1 or TRBD2, each matching 6 bases. The CDR3 covers 16 residues. The V end lost 2 bases, the J end lost 5 bases, and 20 bases lay between the germline ends. Germline CDR1 is SGHRS and CDR2 is YFSETQ. CDR3 coding DNA: TGCGCCAGCAGCTTCAGGGGAAGTCCCGGGGGCGACGAGCAGTACTTC. Amino acids: CASSFRGSPGGDEQYF.

The V and J genes are TRBV19 and TRBJ1-2, with D perhaps TRBD1 (5 bases). CDR1 and CDR2 from the germline V gene are LNHDA and SQIVND (reference sequence). Between the trimmed V and J ends, which lost 3 bases and 0 bases, there was a span of 14 bases. The CDR3 spans 16 residues. For the CDR3, the DNA is TGTGCCAGTAGTATCTCATTGAGGGGCACTAACTATGGCTACACCTTC. It specifies CASSISLRGTNYGYTF.

The chain combines TRBV6-1 with TRBJ2-7; D is possibly TRBD2 (6 bases). This CDR3 region has 13 residues. Trimming stripped 3 bases from V and 5 bases from J, with 11 bases between. The V gene's germline CDR1 is MNHNS and CDR2 SASEGT. CDR3 bases: TGTGCCAGCAGTGACGGCCGGGAGCACGAGCAGTACTTC. Its protein is CASSDGREHEQYF.

The chain employs TRBV5-4 and TRBJ1-1, with D possibly being TRBD1 (5 bases). Germline V CDR1 and CDR2: SGHNT, YYREEE (reference sequence). The CDR3 has 16 amino acids. The V end lost 2 bases, the J end lost 3 bases, and 17 bases lay between the germline ends. In DNA, the CDR3 is TGTGCCAGCAGCTTCGTGATTGTGTCAGGGTACACTGAAGCTTTCTTT. Its translation: CASSFVIVSGYTEAFF. The full variable domain, rest sourced from reference TRBV5-4 and TRBJ1-1, is ETGVTQSPTHLIKTRGQQVTLRCSSQSGHNTVSWYQQALGQGPQFIFQYYREEENGRGNFPPRFSGLQFPNYSSELNVNALELDDSALYLCASSFVIVSGYTEAFFGQGTRLTVV.